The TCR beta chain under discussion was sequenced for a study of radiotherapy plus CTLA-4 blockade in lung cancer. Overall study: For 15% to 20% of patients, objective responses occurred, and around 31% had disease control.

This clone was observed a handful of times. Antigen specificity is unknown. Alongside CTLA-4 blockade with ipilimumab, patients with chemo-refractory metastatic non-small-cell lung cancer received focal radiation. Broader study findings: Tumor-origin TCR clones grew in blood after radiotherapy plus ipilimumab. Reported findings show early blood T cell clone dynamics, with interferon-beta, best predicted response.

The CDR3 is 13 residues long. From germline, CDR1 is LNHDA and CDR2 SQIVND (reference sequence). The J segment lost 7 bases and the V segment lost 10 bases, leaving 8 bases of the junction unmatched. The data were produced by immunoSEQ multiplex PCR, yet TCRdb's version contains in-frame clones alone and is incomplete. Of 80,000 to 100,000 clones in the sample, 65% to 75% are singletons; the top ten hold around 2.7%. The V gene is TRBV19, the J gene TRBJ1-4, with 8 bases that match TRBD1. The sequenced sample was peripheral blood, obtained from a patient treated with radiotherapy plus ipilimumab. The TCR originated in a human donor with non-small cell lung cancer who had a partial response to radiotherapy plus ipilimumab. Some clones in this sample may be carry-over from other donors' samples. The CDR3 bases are TGTGCCACGAAACTCGACAGGGGTGAAAAACTGTTTTTT. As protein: CATKLDRGEKLFF. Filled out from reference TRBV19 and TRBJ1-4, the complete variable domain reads DGGITQSPKYLFRKEGQNVTLSCEQNLNHDAMYWYRQDPGQGLRLIYYSQIVNDFQKGDIAEGYSVSREKKESFPLTVTSAQKNPTAFYLCATKLDRGEKLFFGSGTQLSVL.